This T cell receptor (beta chain) derives from a study of cytomegalovirus exposure and HLA in healthy donors. The PCR used 60 Vbeta and 13 Jbeta primers. Sequencing used immunoSEQ multiplex PCR; TCRdb keeps in-frame clones, though not all of them. The data hold 130,000 or so clones, with over 60% observed a single time. The sequenced material came from PBMCs. This sequence originates from a male donor in good health and CMV-seropositive.

This CDR3 is CASSTNTGPGNTIYF. CDR3 nucleotides: TGTGCCAGCAGCACAAACACAGGACCTGGAAACACCATATATTTT. V is TRBV7-2 and J is TRBJ1-3; TRBD1 is a possible D gene (5 bases). CDR3 size: 15 residues. Trimming pared 5 bases from V and 2 bases from J, leaving 13 bases between. Germline-derived CDR1 and CDR2 are SGHTA and FQGNSA. Full variable domain (rest looked up from reference TRBV7-2 and TRBJ1-3): GAGVSQSPSNKVTEKGKDVELRCDPISGHTALYWYRQSLGQGLEFLIYFQGNSAPDKSGLPSDRFSAERTGGSVSTLTIQRTQQEDSAVYLCASSTNTGPGNTIYFGEGSWLTVV.